The entry that follows covers one T cell receptor (beta chain) sequence. The antigen remains unidentified. The V end was cut by 1 base, the J end by 2 bases, with 15 bases between. The germline V gene encodes CDR1 LNHDA and CDR2 SQIVND (reference sequence). CDR3 size: 17 residues. The sample is drawn from a study of T cell responses to AZD1222 COVID-19 vaccine. General study findings and limits: Researchers took repertoire samples only after the peak T cell response had come. In a largely white British group with more females than males, clonal diversity was possibly underestimated.

Libraries were prepared by immunoSEQ multiplex PCR; TCRdb keeps only in-frame clonotypes and omits some of them. There are approximately 150,000 clones in the sample; under 95% occur only once, and 4% to 5.5% lies in the top ten. Sequences were derived from peripheral blood, sampled on day 0 of MenACWY control vaccination. The TCR was taken from an adult in good health. The chain joins TRBV19 to TRBJ1-5; D is perhaps TRBD1 (5 bases). DNA for the CDR3: TGTGCCAGTAGTATAGTCGGGGGACTCCATGGCAATCAGCCCCAGCATTTT. Amino acid sequence: CASSIVGGLHGNQPQHF.